This TCR beta chain was found in a study of T cells in Graves' hyperthyroidism and ophthalmopathy. The investigators amplified TCR beta CDR3 regions from RNA transcripts. TCR CDR3 regions were first amplified by RT-PCR with HTBI primers. TCRdb re-called the multiplex PCR reads with MiXCR, one entry per CDR3 protein. Of a few hundred thousand distinct CDR3 sequences in the sample, around 23% were seen once. Stable Graves' hyperthyroidism meant no ophthalmopathy progression within 18 months. In patients aged 18 to 65, hyperthyroidism was newly diagnosed, with duration under 2 months. Exclusion criteria comprised uncontrolled infection, other autoimmune disease, pregnancy or lactation. This clonotype was counted at least ten times. CDR3 length: 16 amino acids. Germline V lookup: CDR1 GTSNPN, CDR2 SVGIG (reference sequence). Deletions cut 3 bases from V and 0 bases from J, with 17 bases between.

This TCR was sampled from a woman between 45 and 65 years old with Graves' hyperthyroidism. Sequenced material: blood. The genes are TRBV30 and TRBJ1-2, with D possibly matching TRBD1 (5 bases). The CDR3 coding sequence is TGTGCCTGGAGGGGGACCCAGGACAACTCTAACTATGGCTACACCTTC. Protein product: CAWRGTQDNSNYGYTF.